The source of this TCR beta chain is a study of monozygotic twins with inflammatory bowel disease. TCRdb reanalyzed the 5' RACE reads and collapses them to one entry per CDR3 protein, without DNA. This sample's table has about 380,000 distinct CDR3 sequences. This CDR3 contains 16 residues. From germline, CDR1 is KGHSH and CDR2 LQKENI. This chain links TRBV18 with TRBJ2-3; TCRdb picks TRBD2, but there is no DNA to check that call. The origin of this receptor is a human donor with ulcerative colitis or Crohn's disease, or a healthy co-twin of an affected twin (not recorded which). Sequenced material: blood. The CDR3 region is CASSPQILAGGDTQYF.